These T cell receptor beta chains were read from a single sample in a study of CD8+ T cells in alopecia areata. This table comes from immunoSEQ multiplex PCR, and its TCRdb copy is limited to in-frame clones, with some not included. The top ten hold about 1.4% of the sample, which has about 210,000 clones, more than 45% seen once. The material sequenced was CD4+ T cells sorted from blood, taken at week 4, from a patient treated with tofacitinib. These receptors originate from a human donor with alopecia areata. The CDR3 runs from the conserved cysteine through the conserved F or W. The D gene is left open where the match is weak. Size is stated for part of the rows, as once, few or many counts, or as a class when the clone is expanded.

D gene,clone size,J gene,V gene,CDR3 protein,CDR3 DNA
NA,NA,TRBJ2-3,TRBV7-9,CASSKGLVDTQYF,TGTGCCAGCAGCAAGGGACTTGTAGATACGCAGTATTTT
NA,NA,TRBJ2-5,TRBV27,CASREDTGRGETQYF,TGTGCCAGCCGTGAGGATACGGGAAGGGGTGAGACCCAGTACTTC
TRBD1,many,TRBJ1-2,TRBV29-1,CSIRTGATYGYTF,TGCAGCATCAGGACAGGAGCCACGTATGGCTACACCTTC
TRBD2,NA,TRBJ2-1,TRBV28,CASSLSSGNSYNEQFF,TGTGCCAGCAGTTTGTCTAGCGGAAACTCCTACAATGAGCAGTTCTTC
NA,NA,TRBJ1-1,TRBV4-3,CASSQLDEKDAFF,TGCGCCAGCAGCCAGCTGGACGAGAAAGATGCTTTCTTT
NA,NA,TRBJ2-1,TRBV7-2,CASSLAPAKRNEQFF,TGTGCCAGCAGCCTGGCCCCAGCAAAGCGCAATGAGCAGTTCTTC
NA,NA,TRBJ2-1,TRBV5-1,CASRSQGTDSYNEQFF,TGCGCCAGCCGTAGCCAAGGGACTGACAGCTACAATGAGCAGTTCTTC
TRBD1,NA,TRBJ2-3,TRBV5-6,CASSPPETGIGTDTQYF,TGTGCCAGCAGCCCACCCGAGACAGGGATCGGTACAGATACGCAGTATTTT
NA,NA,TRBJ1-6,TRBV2,CASSLQGPLHF,TGTGCCAGCAGTCTACAGGGACCCCTCCACTTT
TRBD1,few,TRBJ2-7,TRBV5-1,CASSQTGTSEQYF,TGCGCCAGCAGTCAGACAGGGACGAGCGAGCAGTACTTC
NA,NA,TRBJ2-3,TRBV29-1,CSVEDRTFGFGTDTQYF,TGCAGCGTTGAAGATCGTACGTTCGGATTTGGCACAGATACGCAGTATTTT
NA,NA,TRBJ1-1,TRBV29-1,CSVDTGPMNTEAFF,TGCAGCGTTGATACGGGACCCATGAACACTGAAGCTTTCTTT
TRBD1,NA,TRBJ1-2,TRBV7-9,CASSSFDRESGYTF,TGTGCCAGCAGCTCTTTCGACAGGGAGAGTGGCTACACCTTC
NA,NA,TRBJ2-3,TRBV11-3,CASSLAVGTRLTADTQYF,TGTGCCAGCAGCTTAGCTGTAGGTACTAGATTGACCGCGGATACGCAGTATTTT
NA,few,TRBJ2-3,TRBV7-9,CASSPREVTTDTQYF,TGTGCCAGCAGCCCCCGAGAGGTCACCACAGATACGCAGTATTTT
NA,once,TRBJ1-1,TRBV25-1,CASSATGYTEAFF,TGTGCCAGCAGTGCTACCGGCTACACTGAAGCTTTCTTT
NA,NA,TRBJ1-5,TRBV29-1,CSVEVGGNQPQHF,TGCAGCGTTGAAGTGGGTGGCAATCAGCCCCAGCATTTT
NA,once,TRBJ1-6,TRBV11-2,CASSTYRVRSPLHF,TGTGCCAGCAGCACGTACAGGGTGAGGTCACCCCTCCACTTT
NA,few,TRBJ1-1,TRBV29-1,CSVDGVLNTEAFF,TGCAGCGTTGATGGGGTCCTGAACACTGAAGCTTTCTTT
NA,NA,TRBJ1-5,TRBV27,CASSPGTGLQPQHF,TGTGCCAGCAGTCCGGGTACAGGGTTACAGCCCCAGCATTTT
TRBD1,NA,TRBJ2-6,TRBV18,CASSPGTGTGANVLTF,TGTGCCAGCTCACCCGGGACAGGGACCGGGGCCAACGTCCTGACTTTC
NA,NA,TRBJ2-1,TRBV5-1,CASTDREDNEQFF,TGCGCCAGTACGGACAGAGAAGACAATGAGCAGTTCTTC
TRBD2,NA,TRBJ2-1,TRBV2,CASSEGLGSGGYNEQFF,TGTGCCAGCAGTGAAGGGTTGGGTAGCGGGGGGTACAATGAGCAGTTCTTC
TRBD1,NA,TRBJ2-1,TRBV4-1,CASSLGQGYNEQFF,TGCGCCAGCAGTTTAGGACAGGGGTACAATGAGCAGTTCTTC
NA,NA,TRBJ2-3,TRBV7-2,CASSLGTAGDTQYF,TGTGCCAGCAGCTTAGGTACCGCCGGGGATACGCAGTATTTT
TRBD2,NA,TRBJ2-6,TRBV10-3,CAISQLADSGANVLTF,TGTGCCATCAGCCAACTAGCGGACTCTGGGGCCAACGTCCTGACTTTC
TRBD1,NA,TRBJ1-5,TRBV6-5,CASSSYRGQPQHF,TGTGCCAGCAGTTCGTACAGGGGACAGCCCCAGCATTTT
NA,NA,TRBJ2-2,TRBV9,CASSLLDEGSYGELFF,TGTGCCAGCAGCCTTCTTGATGAGGGCAGTTACGGGGAGCTGTTTTTT
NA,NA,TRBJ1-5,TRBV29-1,CSVVVYGQPQHF,TGCAGCGTTGTTGTGTATGGGCAGCCCCAGCATTTT
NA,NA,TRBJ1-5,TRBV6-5,CASSTTGNQPQHF,TGTGCCAGCAGTACAACAGGGAATCAGCCCCAGCATTTT
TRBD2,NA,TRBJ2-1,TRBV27,CASRLGLAGEQFF,TGTGCCAGCAGGCTCGGACTAGCTGGCGAGCAGTTCTTC
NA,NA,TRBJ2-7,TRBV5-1,CASSLASGAGKGYEQYF,TGCGCCAGCAGCTTGGCCTCAGGGGCAGGGAAAGGCTACGAGCAGTACTTC
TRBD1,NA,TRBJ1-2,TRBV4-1,CASSQDAGTASGYTF,TGCGCCAGCAGCCAAGATGCCGGGACAGCTTCTGGCTACACCTTC
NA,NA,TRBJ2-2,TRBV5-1,CASRGENTGELFF,TGCGCCAGCAGGGGAGAGAACACCGGGGAGCTGTTTTTT
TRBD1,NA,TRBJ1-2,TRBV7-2,CASSPDREHGYTF,TGTGCCAGCAGCCCCGACAGGGAGCATGGCTACACCTTC
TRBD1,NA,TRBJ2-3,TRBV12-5,CASGRDSQGYF,TGTGCTAGTGGTAGGGACAGCCAAGGGTATTTT